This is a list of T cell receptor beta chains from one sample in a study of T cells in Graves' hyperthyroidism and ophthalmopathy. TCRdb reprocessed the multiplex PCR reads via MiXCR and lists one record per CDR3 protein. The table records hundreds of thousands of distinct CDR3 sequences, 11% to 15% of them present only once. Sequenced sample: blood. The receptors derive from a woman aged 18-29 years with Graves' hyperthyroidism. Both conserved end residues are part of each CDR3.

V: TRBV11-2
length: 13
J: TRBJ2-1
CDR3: CASSWQGGNEQFF

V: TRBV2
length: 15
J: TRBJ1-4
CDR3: CASSGGRINNEKLFF

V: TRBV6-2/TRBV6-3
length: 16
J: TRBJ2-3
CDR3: CASSYSYGRGTDTQYF

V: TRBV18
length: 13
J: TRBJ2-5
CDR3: CASSPPALETQYF

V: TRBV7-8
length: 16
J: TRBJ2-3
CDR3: CASSLRGGSSTDTQYF

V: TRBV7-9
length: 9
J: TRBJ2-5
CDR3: CAIGETQYF

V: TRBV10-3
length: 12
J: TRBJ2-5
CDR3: CATKTGQETQYF

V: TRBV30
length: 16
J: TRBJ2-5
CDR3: CAWSVLDGEVGETQYF

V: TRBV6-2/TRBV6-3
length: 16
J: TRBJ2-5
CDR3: CASSYSPGPGGETQYF

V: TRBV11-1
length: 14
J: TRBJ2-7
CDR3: CASTSAEAAYEQYF

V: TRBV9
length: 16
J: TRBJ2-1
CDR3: CASSPIMASGRNEQFF

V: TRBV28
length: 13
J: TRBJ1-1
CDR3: CASILEAEHRAFF

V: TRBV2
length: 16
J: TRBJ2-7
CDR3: CASSLGLPYSSYEQYF

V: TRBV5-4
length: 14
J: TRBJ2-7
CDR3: CASRISTGVGEQYF

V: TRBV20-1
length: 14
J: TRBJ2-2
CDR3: CSARPGANTGELFF

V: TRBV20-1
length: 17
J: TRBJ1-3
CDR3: CSARVGAGDPSGNTIYF

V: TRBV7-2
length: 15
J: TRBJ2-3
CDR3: CASSLDTSGRDTQYF

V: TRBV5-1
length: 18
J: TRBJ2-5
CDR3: CASSLELAGGPLRETQYF